The clone carrying this T cell receptor (beta chain) is a singleton in its sample. TCRdb fed the RT-PCR reads into MiXCR, producing one record per CDR3 protein. The sample carries about 2,200 distinct CDR3 sequences, around 30% recorded once. The record originates from a study of patients and donors after allogeneic stem cell transplantation. The sequence was obtained from a human donor who was either an allogeneic HSCT recipient or a stem cell or donor lymphocyte infusion donor (not recorded which). It is not recorded whose cells these are; they may come from a transplant donor. The sequenced material came from blood, either unsorted or a sorted T cell fraction (not recorded which).

The CDR3 DNA reads as TGTGCCAGCAGCTTAGGGGATCTACCCTACGAGCAGTACTTC. Protein product: CASSLGDLPYEQYF. V usage is TRBV11-2 and J usage is TRBJ2-7; D ambiguous. The CDR3 runs 14 residues. Germline V lookup: CDR1 SGHAT, CDR2 FQNNGV. V lost 1 base to trimming and J lost 2 bases, with 9 bases between them.